The rows below give T cell receptor beta chains drawn from one sample of a study of identifying expanded T cells in peripheral blood. Produced via immunoSEQ multiplex PCR; TCRdb's table is partial and in-frame only. The data hold about 94,000 clones, with roughly 90% observed a single time. Source material: blood. Receptors originate from a person aged 18 to 75 in good health. CDR3s include the opening cysteine and the closing phenylalanine or tryptophan. The order of the fields is D gene, J gene, clone size, V gene, CDR3 DNA, CDR3 protein. A D gene is named only where the DNA matches it firmly. For some rows the clone size is stated as once, few or many, or as a class when expanded; others skip it.

d_gene: -; j_gene: TRBJ1-4; abundance: -; v_gene: TRBV15; CDR3nt: TGTGCCACCAGCAGAGTTGGCCCATCCGGTGAAAAACTGTTTTTT; CDR3aa: CATSRVGPSGEKLFF
d_gene: TRBD1; j_gene: TRBJ2-5; abundance: -; v_gene: TRBV29-1; CDR3nt: TGCAGCGTTGAAAGGACAGGGCGAGAGACCCAGTACTTC; CDR3aa: CSVERTGRETQYF
d_gene: -; j_gene: TRBJ2-7; abundance: -; v_gene: TRBV18; CDR3nt: TGTGCCAGCGGTCCTGGTGCGGGCTACGAGCAGTACTTC; CDR3aa: CASGPGAGYEQYF
d_gene: TRBD1; j_gene: TRBJ2-4; abundance: -; v_gene: TRBV2; CDR3nt: TGTGCCAGCAGCAGGACAGGGGTGGAAGCCAAAAACATTCAGTACTTC; CDR3aa: CASSRTGVEAKNIQYF
d_gene: TRBD1; j_gene: TRBJ2-2; abundance: -; v_gene: TRBV9; CDR3nt: TGTGCCAGCAGCCAAGGGGGCACTAATGTCGGGGAGCTGTTTTTT; CDR3aa: CASSQGGTNVGELFF
d_gene: -; j_gene: TRBJ2-3; abundance: -; v_gene: TRBV11-2; CDR3nt: TGTGCCAGCAGCTTAGACAACACAGATACGCAGTATTTT; CDR3aa: CASSLDNTDTQYF
d_gene: TRBD2; j_gene: TRBJ2-1; abundance: -; v_gene: TRBV29-1; CDR3nt: TGCAGCGTTGATAGTAGCGGGAGGTCCAATTGGGATGAGCAGTTCTTC; CDR3aa: CSVDSSGRSNWDEQFF
d_gene: -; j_gene: TRBJ2-5; abundance: -; v_gene: TRBV11-2; CDR3nt: TGTGCCAGCAGCCCGCAACAAAGATGGGAGACCCAGTACTTC; CDR3aa: CASSPQQRWETQYF
d_gene: -; j_gene: TRBJ1-2; abundance: -; v_gene: TRBV27; CDR3nt: TGTGCCAGCAGTTGGGGCAGGGGTTCTGGTGTGGGTGGCTACACCTTC; CDR3aa: CASSWGRGSGVGGYTF
d_gene: -; j_gene: TRBJ2-2; abundance: -; v_gene: TRBV9; CDR3nt: TGTGCCAGCAGCGGTAGGAACACCGGGGAGCTGTTTTTT; CDR3aa: CASSGRNTGELFF
d_gene: -; j_gene: TRBJ1-2; abundance: -; v_gene: TRBV6-5; CDR3nt: TGTGCCAGCAGCACTTACCCACACTATGGCTACACCTTC; CDR3aa: CASSTYPHYGYTF
d_gene: -; j_gene: TRBJ1-2; abundance: -; v_gene: TRBV5-6; CDR3nt: TGTGCCAGCACCTTTGGACAAGCCTATGGCTACACCTTC; CDR3aa: CASTFGQAYGYTF
d_gene: TRBD1; j_gene: TRBJ1-5; abundance: -; v_gene: TRBV5-6; CDR3nt: TGTGCCAGCAGCTTGTGGGACAGGGATAATCAGCCCCAGCATTTT; CDR3aa: CASSLWDRDNQPQHF
d_gene: -; j_gene: TRBJ2-3; abundance: -; v_gene: TRBV18; CDR3nt: TGTGCCAGCTCACCGTTGCCCCGCACAGATACGCAGTATTTT; CDR3aa: CASSPLPRTDTQYF
d_gene: TRBD1; j_gene: TRBJ2-5; abundance: -; v_gene: TRBV7-2; CDR3nt: TGTGCCAGCAGCCCCAGGACAGGGAGCCAAGAGACCCAGTACTTC; CDR3aa: CASSPRTGSQETQYF
d_gene: TRBD1; j_gene: TRBJ1-2; abundance: -; v_gene: TRBV6-5; CDR3nt: TGTGCCAGCAGTTACACAGGGGAGGGTGGCTACACCTTC; CDR3aa: CASSYTGEGGYTF
d_gene: -; j_gene: TRBJ1-1; abundance: -; v_gene: TRBV27; CDR3nt: TGTGCCAGCAGCTGGGGGTTCGACACTGAAGCTTTCTTT; CDR3aa: CASSWGFDTEAFF
d_gene: -; j_gene: TRBJ2-2; abundance: -; v_gene: TRBV7-2; CDR3nt: TGTGCCAGCAGCCTTTTCCGGGGAGCGAACACCGGGGAGCTGTTTTTT; CDR3aa: CASSLFRGANTGELFF
d_gene: TRBD1; j_gene: TRBJ2-5; abundance: -; v_gene: TRBV2; CDR3nt: TGTGCCAGCAGGGCACAGGGGGCGTTCGGAGAGACCCAGTACTTC; CDR3aa: CASRAQGAFGETQYF
d_gene: -; j_gene: TRBJ1-2; abundance: -; v_gene: TRBV5-1; CDR3nt: TGCGCCAGCAGCTTGGCCAAGGACGGATATGGCTACACCTTC; CDR3aa: CASSLAKDGYGYTF
d_gene: -; j_gene: TRBJ2-5; abundance: -; v_gene: TRBV5-1; CDR3nt: TGCGCCAGCAGCCCCGTTCAAGAGACCCAGTACTTC; CDR3aa: CASSPVQETQYF
d_gene: TRBD2; j_gene: TRBJ2-7; abundance: once; v_gene: TRBV2; CDR3nt: TGTGCCAGCAGTGACCCGGGGGGAACTCAGAGGCAGTACTTC; CDR3aa: CASSDPGGTQRQYF
d_gene: TRBD1; j_gene: TRBJ2-3; abundance: -; v_gene: TRBV6-1; CDR3nt: TGTGCCAGCAGACTCGGACAGGCCCCAGATACGCAGTATTTT; CDR3aa: CASRLGQAPDTQYF
d_gene: -; j_gene: TRBJ2-1; abundance: -; v_gene: TRBV19; CDR3nt: TGTGCCAGTAGCCCTCGGGGGGACAAGCAGTTCTTC; CDR3aa: CASSPRGDKQFF
d_gene: -; j_gene: TRBJ1-2; abundance: -; v_gene: TRBV4-1; CDR3nt: TGCGCCAGCAGCCAAGACGCGGGACTAACCTATGGCTACACCTTC; CDR3aa: CASSQDAGLTYGYTF
d_gene: -; j_gene: TRBJ2-3; abundance: -; v_gene: TRBV11-3; CDR3nt: TGTGCCAGCAGCAAGAGCGGGCCCAGCACAGATACGCAGTATTTT; CDR3aa: CASSKSGPSTDTQYF
d_gene: TRBD1; j_gene: TRBJ1-2; abundance: -; v_gene: TRBV29-1; CDR3nt: TGCAGCGTTGATAAACGACAGGGGAACTATGGCTACACCTTC; CDR3aa: CSVDKRQGNYGYTF
d_gene: -; j_gene: TRBJ2-7; abundance: -; v_gene: TRBV6-5; CDR3nt: TGTGCCAGCAGTTACTCTCCTAGCGAGGACTACGAGCAGTACTTC; CDR3aa: CASSYSPSEDYEQYF
d_gene: -; j_gene: TRBJ1-1; abundance: -; v_gene: TRBV27; CDR3nt: TGTGCCAGCAGCATAAAGAAGTTCACTGAAGCTTTCTTT; CDR3aa: CASSIKKFTEAFF
d_gene: TRBD1; j_gene: TRBJ2-6; abundance: -; v_gene: TRBV7-8; CDR3nt: TGTGCCAGCAGCTGGGGGACAGGGGACGTCTCTGGGGCCAACGTCCTGACTTTC; CDR3aa: CASSWGTGDVSGANVLTF
d_gene: -; j_gene: TRBJ2-1; abundance: once; v_gene: TRBV7-9; CDR3nt: TGTGCCAGCAGCTTAGGGGGTGGTGAGCAGTTCTTC; CDR3aa: CASSLGGGEQFF
d_gene: TRBD1; j_gene: TRBJ1-2; abundance: -; v_gene: TRBV5-1; CDR3nt: TGCGCCAGCAGCTCCTCAGGGGGCTTGCACTATGGCTACACCTTC; CDR3aa: CASSSSGGLHYGYTF
d_gene: -; j_gene: TRBJ2-2; abundance: -; v_gene: TRBV7-9; CDR3nt: TGTGCCAGCAGCTCTTCGGGGGATTGGTACACCGGGGAGCTGTTTTTT; CDR3aa: CASSSSGDWYTGELFF
d_gene: -; j_gene: TRBJ1-3; abundance: -; v_gene: TRBV2; CDR3nt: TGTGCCAGCAGTCCATATGTCGGGAGAAGTGGAAACACCATATATTTT; CDR3aa: CASSPYVGRSGNTIYF
d_gene: -; j_gene: TRBJ1-1; abundance: -; v_gene: TRBV13; CDR3nt: TGTGCCAGCAGCTTGTATGGCCAGCTGAACACTGAAGCTTTCTTT; CDR3aa: CASSLYGQLNTEAFF
d_gene: -; j_gene: TRBJ2-3; abundance: once; v_gene: TRBV30; CDR3nt: TGTGCCTGGACTAGCACAGATACGCAGTATTTT; CDR3aa: CAWTSTDTQYF
d_gene: TRBD1; j_gene: TRBJ1-4; abundance: -; v_gene: TRBV6-6; CDR3nt: TGTGCCAGCAGTTCACAGGGGACACCTAATGAAAAACTGTTTTTT; CDR3aa: CASSSQGTPNEKLFF
d_gene: TRBD1; j_gene: TRBJ1-2; abundance: -; v_gene: TRBV5-1; CDR3nt: TGCGCCAGCAGCGGGCGACAGGGGAACAACTATGGCTACACCTTC; CDR3aa: CASSGRQGNNYGYTF
d_gene: -; j_gene: TRBJ1-2; abundance: -; v_gene: TRBV29-1; CDR3nt: TGCAGCGTTCCGCCAAGGGGAGGAGAAGGCTACACCTTC; CDR3aa: CSVPPRGGEGYTF
d_gene: -; j_gene: TRBJ1-5; abundance: -; v_gene: TRBV6-1; CDR3nt: TGTGCCAGCAGCAACAGGTTTCATTCGCAGCCCCAGCATTTT; CDR3aa: CASSNRFHSQPQHF
d_gene: TRBD2; j_gene: TRBJ2-1; abundance: -; v_gene: TRBV7-9; CDR3nt: TGTGCCAGCAGTAGCGGGAGTTACTACAATGAGCAGTTCTTC; CDR3aa: CASSSGSYYNEQFF
d_gene: TRBD2; j_gene: TRBJ2-5; abundance: -; v_gene: TRBV7-9; CDR3nt: TGTGCCAGCAGCTTACTAGCGGGCCAAGAGACCCAGTACTTC; CDR3aa: CASSLLAGQETQYF
d_gene: -; j_gene: TRBJ1-2; abundance: -; v_gene: TRBV5-1; CDR3nt: TGCGCCAGCAGCCCCGCCCCGAAGGACCTTTATGGCTACACCTTC; CDR3aa: CASSPAPKDLYGYTF
d_gene: -; j_gene: TRBJ1-1; abundance: -; v_gene: TRBV5-1; CDR3nt: TGCGCCAGCAGCCCCCCCACGACGGGCACTGAAGCTTTCTTT; CDR3aa: CASSPPTTGTEAFF
d_gene: -; j_gene: TRBJ1-2; abundance: -; v_gene: TRBV6-5; CDR3nt: TGTGCCAGCAGTTTCGACAGCACCCAGAGGGGCTACACCTTC; CDR3aa: CASSFDSTQRGYTF
d_gene: -; j_gene: TRBJ1-1; abundance: -; v_gene: TRBV7-2; CDR3nt: TGTGCCAGCGAGACAGAAGGTTTCTTT; CDR3aa: CASETEGFF
d_gene: TRBD2; j_gene: TRBJ2-1; abundance: -; v_gene: TRBV7-2; CDR3nt: TGTGCCAGCAGCAAAAGTTGGCGGGGGGGGAACAATGAGCAGTTCTTC; CDR3aa: CASSKSWRGGNNEQFF
d_gene: -; j_gene: TRBJ1-1; abundance: -; v_gene: TRBV9; CDR3nt: TGTGCCAGCACCAGTCCGGCTCTAAATGAAGCTTTCTTT; CDR3aa: CASTSPALNEAFF
d_gene: -; j_gene: TRBJ1-3; abundance: -; v_gene: TRBV11-2; CDR3nt: TGTGCCAGCAGCCCCCGCGGGAACACCATATATTTT; CDR3aa: CASSPRGNTIYF
d_gene: -; j_gene: TRBJ2-7; abundance: -; v_gene: TRBV5-1; CDR3nt: TGCGCCAGCAGAGAGGGGATTTCCTACGAGCAGTACTTC; CDR3aa: CASREGISYEQYF
d_gene: -; j_gene: TRBJ1-1; abundance: -; v_gene: TRBV5-5; CDR3nt: TGTGCCAGCAGCTACCAGGGAGCGTCTGAAGCTTTCTTT; CDR3aa: CASSYQGASEAFF
d_gene: TRBD1; j_gene: TRBJ1-6; abundance: -; v_gene: TRBV9; CDR3nt: TGTGCCAGCAGCGCCGGGACAGGGGCTTCACCCCTCCACTTT; CDR3aa: CASSAGTGASPLHF
d_gene: -; j_gene: TRBJ1-2; abundance: few; v_gene: TRBV6-1; CDR3nt: TGTGCCAGCAATGGAGATACCTATGGCTACACCTTC; CDR3aa: CASNGDTYGYTF
d_gene: -; j_gene: TRBJ1-4; abundance: once; v_gene: TRBV6-5; CDR3nt: TGTGCCAGCAGGCCTCCCGGCCCAGCAGGAATACTGTTTTTT; CDR3aa: CASRPPGPAGILFF
d_gene: -; j_gene: TRBJ2-3; abundance: -; v_gene: TRBV9; CDR3nt: TGTGCCAGCAACGGCGCCACTAGCACAGATACGCAGTATTTT; CDR3aa: CASNGATSTDTQYF
d_gene: -; j_gene: TRBJ1-2; abundance: -; v_gene: TRBV7-2; CDR3nt: TGTGCCAGCAGCTTAGGATTTAAGGCTAACTATGGCTACACCTTC; CDR3aa: CASSLGFKANYGYTF
d_gene: -; j_gene: TRBJ1-1; abundance: once; v_gene: TRBV10-3; CDR3nt: TGTGCCATCAGTGAGTCCGCAGGGGTGAACACTGAAGCTTTCTTT; CDR3aa: CAISESAGVNTEAFF